The next 24 T cell receptor beta chains were all read from a single sample in a study of blood T cell repertoires in COVID-19. The table came from immunoSEQ multiplex PCR; TCRdb's copy has only in-frame clones and leaves some out. This sample yields a few hundred thousand clones, of which 85% to 90% are seen a single time; roughly 4.2% belongs to the top ten. The sample was peripheral blood. The source is a man between 50 and 59 years old with acute or convalescent COVID-19.

This clone was recorded only once. The genes are TRBV18 and TRBJ1-1; unclear D gene. The CDR3 is made up of 12 amino acids. Trimming pared 6 bases from V and 2 bases from J, leaving 7 bases between. Germline lookup yields CDR1 KGHSH and CDR2 LQKENI. For the CDR3, the DNA is TGTGCCAGCTCTGGAGTTAACACTGAAGCTTTCTTT. The encoded protein is CASSGVNTEAFF.

This clone was picked up one time. The chain joins TRBV15 to TRBJ1-2; D is unclear. CDR3 length equals 14 residues. The germline V and J ends were trimmed by 0 bases and 8 bases, with 13 bases remaining between them. The germline gives CDR1 LNHNV, CDR2 YYDKDF (reference sequence). CDR3 nucleotides: TGTGCCACCAGCAGAGAGATGGGCGGGGTGGGCTACACCTTC. This sequence encodes CATSREMGGVGYTF.

The chain recombines TRBV28 with TRBJ1-1, with 9 positions matching TRBD1. The V gene's germline CDR1 is MDHEN and CDR2 SYDVKM. This CDR3 is 16 amino acids long. Trimming at V came to 2 bases and at J to 4 bases, leaving 8 bases not matched to a gene. CDR3 coding DNA: TGTGCCAGCAGTTTAATCACAGGGGGCAGGTTCACTGAAGCTTTCTTT. Translating it yields CASSLITGGRFTEAFF.

The rearrangement uses TRBV6-5 and TRBJ2-3; D ambiguous. CDR1 MNHEY and CDR2 SVGAGI come from the germline V gene. Trimming took off 7 bases at V and 3 bases at J, with 8 bases between the two ends. This CDR3 contains 12 residues. The CDR3: CASTLYTDTQYF. DNA of the CDR3: TGTGCCAGCACCCTGTATACAGATACGCAGTATTTT.

This clone came up a few times. The chain is built from TRBV5-1 and TRBJ2-7; no firm D call. Looked up from germline, CDR1 is SGHRS and CDR2 is YFSETQ. The length of the CDR3 is 11 residues. Deletions cut 3 bases from V and 4 bases from J, with 5 bases between. The CDR3 spells CASSSFYEQYF. The CDR3 region has the DNA TGCGCCAGCAGCTCTTTTTACGAGCAGTACTTC.

About this clone: The sample has other DNA sequences that encode this CDR3 too. The rearrangement joins TRBV3-1 (or the pseudogene TRBV3-2) to TRBJ1-6; D is uncertain. V was trimmed by 0 bases and J by 10 bases, leaving 13 bases between them. The CDR3 is 15 amino acids. CDR1 and CDR2 from the germline V gene are LGHDT and YNNKEL (reference sequence). The CDR3 nucleotides are TGTGCCAGCAGCCAAGAACGGGGAACGGGCTCACCCCTCCACTTT. Its protein product is CASSQERGTGSPLHF.

V gene TRBV5-4 combines with J gene TRBJ2-7; D possibly corresponds to TRBD1 (6 bases). Trimming removed 5 bases from V and 2 bases from J, with 14 bases in between. This CDR3 region has 14 residues. Germline V gives CDR1 SGHNT, CDR2 YYREEE (reference sequence). The CDR3 DNA follows: TGTGCCAGCAGTAACAGGGTGTCCGCCTACGAGCAGTACTTC. This encodes CASSNRVSAYEQYF.

The chain recombines TRBV29-1 with TRBJ1-1, with D maybe TRBD1 (6 bases). Germline CDR1 SQVTM, CDR2 ANQGSEA. CDR3 size: 12 residues. V lost 5 bases, J lost 12 bases, and 19 bases lay in between. CDR3 sequence (DNA): TGCAGCGTTCTAGGCGGACAGCTTTCAACTTTCTTT. The encoded protein is CSVLGGQLSTFF.

There are a few counts of this clone. V gene TRBV30 combines with J gene TRBJ2-7, with TRBD1 matching over 9 bases. Germline V gene sequence: CDR1 GTSNPN, CDR2 SVGIG (reference sequence). The junction had 1 base not matched to a gene; V was cut back by 2 bases and J by 2 bases. The CDR3 is 13 residues long. CDR3 protein: CAWSRDRAYEQYF. Written as DNA, the CDR3 is TGTGCCTGGAGTCGGGACAGGGCCTACGAGCAGTACTTC. The whole variable domain, filled in from reference TRBV30 and TRBJ2-7, reads SQTIHQWPATLVQPVGSPLSLECTVEGTSNPNLYWYRQAAGRGLQLLFYSVGIGQISSEVPQNLSASRPQDRQFILSSKKLLLSDSGFYLCAWSRDRAYEQYFGPGTRLTVT.

The chain carries TRBV9 and TRBJ2-2, with D perhaps TRBD2 (7 bases). This CDR3 has 15 amino acids. V lost 0 bases and J 4 bases, leaving 10 bases between the germline ends. Germline assignment: CDR1 SGDLS and CDR2 YYNGEE. The CDR3 is CASSVEGGGTGELFF. CDR3 sequence (DNA): TGTGCCAGCAGCGTAGAGGGAGGGGGCACCGGGGAGCTGTTTTTT.

The chain combines TRBV19 with TRBJ1-5; D is possibly TRBD1 (5 bases). V shed 6 bases and J shed 0 bases, with 18 bases lying between them. The V gene's germline CDR1 is LNHDA and CDR2 SQIVND (reference sequence). The CDR3 length is 17 residues. CDR3 sequence: CASSWGGAAYSNQPQHF. The CDR3 DNA follows: TGTGCCAGTAGCTGGGGCGGGGCAGCTTATAGCAATCAGCCCCAGCATTTT.

In its sample, this clone was seen a few times. This chain connects TRBV29-1 to TRBJ1-5; no firm D call. The germline V gene has CDR1 SQVTM and CDR2 ANQGSEA. This CDR3 has 12 amino acids. V was cut by 7 bases and J by 2 bases, with 9 bases left in between. CDR3 protein: CSAVGGNQPQHF. The DNA for the CDR3 is TGCAGCGCCGTCGGGGGCAATCAGCCCCAGCATTTT. The entire variable domain, with the rest obtained from reference TRBV29-1 and TRBJ1-5, is as follows: SAVISQKPSRDICQRGTSLTIQCQVDSQVTMMFWYRQQPGQSLTLIATANQGSEATYESGFVIDKFPISRPNLTFSTLTVSNMSPEDSSIYLCSAVGGNQPQHFGDGTRLSIL.

The chain joins TRBV5-1 to TRBJ1-5, with D unclear. V lost 0 bases and J lost 5, with 6 bases in between. The CDR3 consists of 13 residues. The germline V gene has CDR1 SGHRS and CDR2 YFSETQ. The CDR3 sequence is CASSLASDQPQHF. In DNA, the CDR3 is TGCGCCAGCAGCTTGGCCAGTGATCAGCCCCAGCATTTT. The entire variable domain, with the rest obtained from reference TRBV5-1 and TRBJ1-5, is as follows: KAGVTQTPRYLIKTRGQQVTLSCSPISGHRSVSWYQQTPGQGLQFLFEYFSETQRNKGNFPGRFSGRQFSNSRSEMNVSTLELGDSALYLCASSLASDQPQHFGDGTRLSIL.

The chain joins TRBV10-1 to TRBJ1-1; D might be TRBD1 (5 bases). This CDR3 has 12 amino acids. Trimming stripped 5 bases from V and 3 bases from J, with 7 bases between. CDR1 and CDR2 from the germline V gene are WNHNN and SYGVQD (reference sequence). CDR3 bases: TGCGCCAGCAGTTCGACAGACACTGAAGCTTTCTTT. Translation gives CASSSTDTEAFF.

J is TRBJ1-6 and V is TRBV12-3 or TRBV12-4; D unclear. Trimming pared 6 bases from V and 8 bases from J, leaving 11 bases between. This CDR3 is 13 amino acids long. The CDR3 coding sequence is TGTGCCAGCAGCTACCGTCGTGATTCACCCCTCCACTTT. Translation: CASSYRRDSPLHF.

This clone was counted between two and nine times. The CDR3 nucleotides are TGTGCCAGCAGTGAAAGATCAGGGAATGGCTACACCTTC. It translates to CASSERSGNGYTF. The V call is TRBV25-1, the J call TRBJ1-2; TRBD1 might be the D (5 bases). There are 13 residues in the CDR3. V lost 2 bases to trimming and J lost 6 bases, with 10 bases between them. CDR1 is MGHDK and CDR2 is SYGVNS in the germline V gene.

The chain uses TRBV5-4 and TRBJ2-2; tentative D call: TRBD1 (6 bases). V gave up 4 bases and J gave up 4 bases, with 14 bases separating them. Germline CDR1 is SGHNT and CDR2 is YYREEE (reference sequence). This CDR3 contains 15 residues. Here the CDR3 reads CASSTDRIGTGELFF. The CDR3 region has the DNA TGTGCCAGCAGCACTGACAGGATCGGCACCGGGGAGCTGTTTTTT.

The rearrangement links TRBV6-4 to TRBJ2-3; D is unresolved. The V and J ends lost 3 bases and 2 bases respectively, with 9 bases between them. The CDR3 extends over 14 amino acids. The germline CDR1 and CDR2 sequences are MRHNA and SNTAGT. The CDR3 is CASSDQSVTDTQYF. As DNA, the CDR3 is TGTGCCAGCAGTGATCAATCAGTCACAGATACGCAGTATTTT.

This chain connects TRBV7-8 to TRBJ2-5, with unresolved D. Trimming cost V 4 bases and J 5 bases, with 11 bases left between them. Germline V gives CDR1 SGHVS, CDR2 FQNEAQ. The CDR3 has 13 amino acids. CDR3 protein: CASSYYLRETQYF. The DNA for the CDR3 is TGTGCCAGCAGCTATTATCTTCGGGAGACCCAGTACTTC.

This clone was picked up one time. This chain links TRBV18 with TRBJ1-5; 7 positions match TRBD1. The length of the CDR3 is 13 residues. V dropped 3 bases and J dropped 7; count of bases not matched to a gene: 3. Looked up from germline, CDR1 is KGHSH and CDR2 is LQKENI. CDR3 in amino acids: CASSPAGGQPQHF. CDR3 in DNA: TGTGCCAGCTCACCCGCAGGGGGACAGCCCCAGCATTTT.

The CDR3 region is CASRTWGQNTEAFF. The CDR3 region has the DNA TGTGCCAGCAGGACTTGGGGACAGAACACTGAAGCTTTCTTT. The chain has TRBV3-1 (or the pseudogene TRBV3-2) and TRBJ1-1; tentative D call: TRBD1 (6 bases). With 6 bases removed from V and 1 base from J, the gap between germline ends came to 12 bases. CDR3 length: 14 residues. CDR1 and CDR2 (germline): LGHDT, YNNKEL (reference sequence).

The chain has TRBV2 and TRBJ1-2, with 10 bases lining up with TRBD1. Looked up from germline, CDR1 is SNHLY and CDR2 is FYNNEI. This CDR3 spans 15 amino acids. V trimming: 6 bases; J trimming: 2 bases; junction bases outside the gene matches: 6. The CDR3 spells CASRETGGANYGYTF. DNA of the CDR3: TGTGCCAGCAGGGAGACAGGGGGCGCAAACTATGGCTACACCTTC.

This chain joins TRBV7-2 and TRBJ1-1; TRBD1 aligns across 7 bases. CDR1 and CDR2 (germline): SGHTA, FQGNSA. The CDR3 contains 15 residues. V was clipped by 1 base and J by 0 bases; unmatched bases: 2. The CDR3 reads CASSLVRGLNTEAFF. The CDR3 DNA reads TGTGCCAGCAGCTTAGTTAGGGGGCTGAACACTGAAGCTTTCTTT.

The gene calls are TRBV7-7 and TRBJ2-3; 8 positions match TRBD2. Germline V gene sequence: CDR1 SSHAT, CDR2 FNYEAQ (reference sequence). This CDR3 comprises 16 residues. Trimming removed 5 bases from V and 4 bases from J; junction bases left unmatched: 11. CDR3 nucleotides: TGTGCCAGCAGCCCCGTAGCGGGGTCGGAAGCAGATACGCAGTATTTT. Translation: CASSPVAGSEADTQYF.